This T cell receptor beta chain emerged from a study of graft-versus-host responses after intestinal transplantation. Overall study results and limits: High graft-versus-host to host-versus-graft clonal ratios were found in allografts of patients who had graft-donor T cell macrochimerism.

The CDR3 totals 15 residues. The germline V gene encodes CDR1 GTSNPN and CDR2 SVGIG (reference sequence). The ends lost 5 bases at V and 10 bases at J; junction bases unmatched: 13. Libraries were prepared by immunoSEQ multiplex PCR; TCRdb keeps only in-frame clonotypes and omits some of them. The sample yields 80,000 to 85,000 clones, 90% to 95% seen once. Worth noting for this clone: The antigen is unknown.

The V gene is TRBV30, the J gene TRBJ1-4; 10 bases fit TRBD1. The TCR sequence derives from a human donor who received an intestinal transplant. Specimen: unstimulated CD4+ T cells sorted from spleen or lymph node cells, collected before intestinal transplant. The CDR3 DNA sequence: TGTGCCTGGTCCCCGAGGGGGACAGGGGAAGGAAAACTGTTTTTT. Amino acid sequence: CAWSPRGTGEGKLFF.